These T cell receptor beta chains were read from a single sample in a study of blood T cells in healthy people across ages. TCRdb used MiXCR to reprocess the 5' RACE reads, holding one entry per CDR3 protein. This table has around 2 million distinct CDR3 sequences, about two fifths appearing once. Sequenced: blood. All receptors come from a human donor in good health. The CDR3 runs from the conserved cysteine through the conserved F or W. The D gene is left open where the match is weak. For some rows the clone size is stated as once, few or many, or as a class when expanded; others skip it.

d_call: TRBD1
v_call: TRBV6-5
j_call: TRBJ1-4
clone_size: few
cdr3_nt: TGTGCCAGCAGGAGGGACAGGGAGGGGGAAAAACTGTTTTTT
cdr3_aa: CASRRDREGEKLFF

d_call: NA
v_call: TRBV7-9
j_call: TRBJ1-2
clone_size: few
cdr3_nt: TGTGCCAGCAGCTTACAATTGGGGCTCGGCTACACCTTC
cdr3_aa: CASSLQLGLGYTF

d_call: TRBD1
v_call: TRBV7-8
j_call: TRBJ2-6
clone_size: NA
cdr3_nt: TGTGCCAGCACCCCCAGGGGGATAACTGGGGCCAACGTCCTGACTTTC
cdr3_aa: CASTPRGITGANVLTF

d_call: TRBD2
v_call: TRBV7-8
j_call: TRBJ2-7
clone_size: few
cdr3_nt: TGTGCCAGCAGCTTTCCTAGCGGGGGTTACTACGAGCAGTACTTC
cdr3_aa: CASSFPSGGYYEQYF

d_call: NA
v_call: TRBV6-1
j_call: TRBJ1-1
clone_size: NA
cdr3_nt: TGTGCCAGCAGTGAAGAGGGACTTATGAACACTGAAGCTTTCTTT
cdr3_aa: CASSEEGLMNTEAFF

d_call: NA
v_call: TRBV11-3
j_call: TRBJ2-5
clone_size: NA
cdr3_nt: TGTGCCAGCACCCACCGGGACCCCAGTCAGGTTTTTTGGGAGACCCAGTACTTC
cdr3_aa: CASTHRDPSQVFWETQYF

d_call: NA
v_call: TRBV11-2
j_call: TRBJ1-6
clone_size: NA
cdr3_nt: TGTGCCAGCAGCCTTACACAGGGTATCGAGAATTCACCCCTCCACTTT
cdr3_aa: CASSLTQGIENSPLHF

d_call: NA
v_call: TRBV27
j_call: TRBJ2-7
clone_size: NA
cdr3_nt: TGTGCCAGCAGTCCTCACTCTAACTCCTACGAGCAGTACTTC
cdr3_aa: CASSPHSNSYEQYF

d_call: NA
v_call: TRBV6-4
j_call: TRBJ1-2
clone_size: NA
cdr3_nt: TGTGCCAGCAGTGTCGAGTTCGAGTCTGGCGGCTACACCTTC
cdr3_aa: CASSVEFESGGYTF

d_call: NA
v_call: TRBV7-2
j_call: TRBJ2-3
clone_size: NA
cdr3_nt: TGTGCCAGCAGCTTTACGGCGGGGGCGAACACAGATACGCAGTATTTT
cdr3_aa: CASSFTAGANTDTQYF

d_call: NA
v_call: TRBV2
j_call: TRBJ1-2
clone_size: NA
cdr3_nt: TGTGCCAGCAGCGAGGGGGTCTGGGGCTACACCTTC
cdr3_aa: CASSEGVWGYTF

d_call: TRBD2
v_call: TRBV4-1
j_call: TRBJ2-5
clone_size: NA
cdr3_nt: TGCGCCAGCAGCCCGACTAGCGGGGAGCAAGAGACCCAGTACTTC
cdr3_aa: CASSPTSGEQETQYF

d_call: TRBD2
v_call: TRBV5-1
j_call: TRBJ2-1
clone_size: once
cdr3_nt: TGCGCCAGCAGCTTCGGGGGGGTTGGAATTAACAATGAGCAGTTCTTC
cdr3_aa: CASSFGGVGINNEQFF

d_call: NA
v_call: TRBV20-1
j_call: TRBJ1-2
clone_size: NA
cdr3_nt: TGCAGTGCTACCCTAGGGCTTAATGGCTACACCTTC
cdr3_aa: CSATLGLNGYTF

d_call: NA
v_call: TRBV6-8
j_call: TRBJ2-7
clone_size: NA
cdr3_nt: TGTGCCAGCAGGTTGGACGAGTACTACGAGCAGTACTTC
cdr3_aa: CASRLDEYYEQYF

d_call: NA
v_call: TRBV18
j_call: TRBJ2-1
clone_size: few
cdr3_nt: TGTGCCAGCTCACCACTAGCGGCCGCCCAGGTGCTTGTTCAGTTCTTC
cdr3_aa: CASSPLAAAQVLVQFF

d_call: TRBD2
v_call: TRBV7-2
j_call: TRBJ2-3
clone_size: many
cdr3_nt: TGTGCCAGCAGCTTAGCCGGGACTAGCGGTACGGATACGCAGTATTTT
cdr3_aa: CASSLAGTSGTDTQYF

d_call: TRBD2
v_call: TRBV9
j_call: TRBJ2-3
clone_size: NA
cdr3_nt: TGTGCCAGCAGCGACCCTCGCCACGGGGGGGCCGATATAGATACGCAGTATTTT
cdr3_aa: CASSDPRHGGADIDTQYF

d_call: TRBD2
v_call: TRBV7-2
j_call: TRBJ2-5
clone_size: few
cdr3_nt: TGTGCCAGCAGCTTTAATAGCGGGGGGGGAGAGACCCAGTACTTC
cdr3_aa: CASSFNSGGGETQYF

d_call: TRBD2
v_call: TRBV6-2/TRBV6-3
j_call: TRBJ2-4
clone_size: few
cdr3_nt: TGTGCCAGCCATCTTAGCGGGGCACAAAACATTCAGTACTTC
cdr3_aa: CASHLSGAQNIQYF

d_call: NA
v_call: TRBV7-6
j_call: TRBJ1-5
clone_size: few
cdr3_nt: TGTGCCAGCAGCCCATTAGGCGCCTATAGCAATCAGCCCCAGCATTTT
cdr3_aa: CASSPLGAYSNQPQHF